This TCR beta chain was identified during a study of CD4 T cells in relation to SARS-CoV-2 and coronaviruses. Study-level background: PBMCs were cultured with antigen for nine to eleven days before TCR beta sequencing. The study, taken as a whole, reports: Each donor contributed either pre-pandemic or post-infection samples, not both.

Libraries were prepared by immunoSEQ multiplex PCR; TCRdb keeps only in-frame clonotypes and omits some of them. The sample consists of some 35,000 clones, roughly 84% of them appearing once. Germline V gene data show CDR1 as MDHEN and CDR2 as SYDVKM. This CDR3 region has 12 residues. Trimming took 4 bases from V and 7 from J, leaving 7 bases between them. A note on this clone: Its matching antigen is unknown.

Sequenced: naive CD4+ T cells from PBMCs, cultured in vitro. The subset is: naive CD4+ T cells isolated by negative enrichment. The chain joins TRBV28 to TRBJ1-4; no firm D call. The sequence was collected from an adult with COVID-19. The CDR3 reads CASSWTGEKLFF. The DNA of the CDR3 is TGTGCCAGCAGTTGGACTGGTGAAAAACTGTTTTTT.